Listed here are 11 T cell receptor beta chains from one sample, sequenced in a study of graft-versus-host responses after intestinal transplantation (dated by TCRdb to 2020 to 2023). The library was prepared using the immunoSEQ multiplex PCR assay. TCRdb took over this immuneACCESS table, retaining in-frame rearrangements with V and J assigned. Such tables are incomplete; in checked studies, under half of the missing clones stem from an unresolved V gene, and the remainder is unexplained. The sample table contains over 7,500 clones; only one count was recorded for 55% to 75% of them. The ten largest clones represent almost 9.5% of the sample. To isolate intraepithelial and lamina propria lymphocytes from graft specimens, dithiothreitol, EDTA incubations and collagenase D digestion were used. Sequenced material: ileum tissue, taken approximately 460 days after transplant. These receptors all stem from a human patient who received an intestinal transplant, so some T cells may come from the graft donor.

This chain connects TRBV27 to TRBJ2-7; 10 bases align to TRBD2. CDR3 size: 15 residues. Germline lookup yields CDR1 MNHEY and CDR2 SMNVEV (reference sequence). V lost 5 bases, J lost 3 bases, and 7 bases stayed unmatched. The CDR3 spells CASSPLPSGGYEQYV. The DNA of the CDR3 is TGTGCCAGCAGTCCCCTGCCTAGCGGGGGCTACGAGCAGTACGTC.

This chain uses TRBV9 with TRBJ1-2; the D gene is possibly TRBD1 (5 bases). The V gene lost 0 bases and the J gene lost 0 bases, with 9 bases spanning the gap. The CDR3 has 15 amino acids. Germline CDR1 reads SGDLS; CDR2 reads YYNGEE. In nucleotides, the CDR3 is TGTGCCAGCAGCGTAGCAGAGGGGTCTAACTATGGCTACACCTTC. Protein product: CASSVAEGSNYGYTF.

This clone counts as medium-sized. Other nucleotide sequences from this sample produce the same CDR3. The CDR3 region has the DNA TGTGCCAGCAGTGACCAGGGTGGTAATTCACCCCTCCACTTT. Its protein product is CASSDQGGNSPLHF. This chain links TRBV6-4 with TRBJ1-6; TRBD1 is a possible D gene (5 bases). Trimming stripped 2 bases from V and 6 bases from J, with 8 bases between. The CDR3 spans 14 residues. Germline V CDR1 and CDR2: MRHNA, SNTAGT.

The chain combines TRBV11-3 with TRBJ2-3; 9 bases line up with TRBD2. Trimming cost V 4 bases and J 4 bases; bases outside gene matches: 0. This CDR3 has 13 amino acids. The germline V gene has CDR1 SGHNT and CDR2 YENEEA. The CDR3 DNA reads TGTGCCAGCAGCTGGACTAGCGCAGATACGCAGTATTTT. Translating gives CASSWTSADTQYF.

The rearrangement joins TRBV7-2 to TRBJ2-5; TRBD1 might be the D (7 bases). The J call is doubtful: the DNA matches TRBJ2-7 better. The CDR3 runs 14 residues. The germline gives CDR1 SGHTA, CDR2 FQGNSA. The CDR3: CASSVYRGGYEQYF. As DNA, the CDR3 is TGTGCCAGCAGCGTATACAGGGGAGGCTACGAGCAGTACTTC.

The chain combines TRBV9 with TRBJ1-1; D not certain. The germline V gene encodes CDR1 SGDLS and CDR2 YYNGEE. The CDR3 length is 14 residues. Trimming stripped 4 bases from V and 1 base from J, with 11 bases between. The chain's CDR3 is CASSPSLKNTEAFF. For the CDR3, the DNA is TGTGCCAGCAGCCCGAGCCTCAAGAACACTGAAGCTTTCTTT.

V is TRBV9 and J is TRBJ2-3; TRBD2 is a possible D gene (5 bases). This CDR3 is built from 16 residues. Trimming left V 2 bases short and J 3 bases short, with 16 bases between. Looked up from germline, CDR1 is SGDLS and CDR2 is YYNGEE. The chain's CDR3 is CASSVGSTEGTDTQYF. DNA of the CDR3: TGTGCCAGCAGCGTCGGTAGCACCGAGGGTACAGATACGCAGTATTTT.

The CDR3 sequence: CASSLAGVPLNTEAFF. The CDR3 coding sequence is TGCGCCAGCAGCTTGGCGGGGGTCCCTTTGAACACTGAAGCTTTCTTT. The rearrangement joins TRBV5-1 to TRBJ1-1, with a possible D match to TRBD1 (5 bases). CDR1 and CDR2 (germline): SGHRS, YFSETQ. The CDR3 runs 16 residues. The V and J ends lost 0 bases and 0 bases respectively, with 12 bases between them.

This clone is medium-sized in the sample. The V gene is TRBV2, the J gene TRBJ1-1; D ambiguous. Germline V lookup: CDR1 SNHLY, CDR2 FYNNEI. Trimming stripped 3 bases from V and 10 bases from J, with 18 bases between. The length of the CDR3 is 14 residues. CDR3 sequence reads: CASSDWSGAEGAFF. CDR3 coding DNA: TGTGCCAGCAGTGATTGGTCGGGCGCCGAAGGAGCTTTCTTT.

This clone is medium-sized by share. This sample includes further DNA sequences coding for the same CDR3. The V call is TRBV27, the J call TRBJ2-5, with unresolved D. V lost 6 bases and J lost 0, with 8 bases in between. CDR1 is MNHEY and CDR2 is SMNVEV in the germline V gene (reference sequence). CDR3 length: 13 residues. Here the CDR3 reads CASRPENQETQYF. Written as DNA, the CDR3 is TGTGCCAGCAGACCCGAGAACCAAGAGACCCAGTACTTC.

The J gene is TRBJ1-1, the V gene TRBV5-1; the D is unclear. The CDR3 consists of 12 residues. Germline V CDR1 and CDR2: SGHRS, YFSETQ. V dropped 4 bases and J dropped 7 bases, with 11 bases sitting between them. This CDR3 reads CASSRVENEAFF. CDR3 sequence (DNA): TGCGCCAGCAGCCGGGTTGAGAATGAAGCTTTCTTT.